Listed below are T cell receptor beta chains from one sample, sequenced in a study of blood T cell repertoires in COVID-19. Assay used: immunoSEQ multiplex PCR; TCRdb lists only in-frame clones, some missing. The table includes roughly 78,000 clones, roughly 86% detected once. Sequencing used peripheral blood. These TCRs come from a woman in her sixties with acute or convalescent COVID-19. Both conserved end residues are part of each CDR3. Size values are once, few and many counts, or a class for expanded clones, and some rows have none.

CDR3aa: CASSPEAIRSGELFF
abundance: .
j_gene: TRBJ2-2
v_gene: TRBV7-2

CDR3aa: CASSNGQGNTEAFF
abundance: once
j_gene: TRBJ1-1
v_gene: TRBV6-2/TRBV6-3

CDR3aa: CSVVTSVYEQYF
abundance: once
j_gene: TRBJ2-7
v_gene: TRBV29-1

CDR3aa: CASSLIGSGSRPGDTQYF
abundance: once
j_gene: TRBJ2-3
v_gene: TRBV7-3

CDR3aa: CATSREEGDTEAFF
abundance: .
j_gene: TRBJ1-1
v_gene: TRBV15

CDR3aa: CASSYRGQGKTGELFF
abundance: .
j_gene: TRBJ2-2
v_gene: TRBV6-2/TRBV6-3

CDR3aa: CASSLVPAGREAFF
abundance: .
j_gene: TRBJ1-1
v_gene: TRBV7-9

CDR3aa: CASSQDLGGLAGDTQYF
abundance: once
j_gene: TRBJ2-3
v_gene: TRBV4-3

CDR3aa: CASSQDPAGGQETQYF
abundance: .
j_gene: TRBJ2-5
v_gene: TRBV4-2

CDR3aa: CASSQQGGLGSSYEQYF
abundance: .
j_gene: TRBJ2-7
v_gene: TRBV13

CDR3aa: CASSLEAGAQFF
abundance: .
j_gene: TRBJ2-1
v_gene: TRBV5-1

CDR3aa: CATSRERVAGGRSSYEQYF
abundance: once
j_gene: TRBJ2-7
v_gene: TRBV15

CDR3aa: CASRDRDKARNQPQHF
abundance: few
j_gene: TRBJ1-5
v_gene: TRBV19

CDR3aa: CASSKRDRGMWDEQFF
abundance: .
j_gene: TRBJ2-1
v_gene: TRBV28

CDR3aa: CASSGTNYGYTF
abundance: .
j_gene: TRBJ1-2
v_gene: TRBV12-3/TRBV12-4

CDR3aa: CSGDGGPNTDTQYF
abundance: .
j_gene: TRBJ2-3
v_gene: TRBV29-1

CDR3aa: CASSLDNAANEKLFF
abundance: once
j_gene: TRBJ1-4
v_gene: TRBV7-9

CDR3aa: CASSLVGADEKLFF
abundance: .
j_gene: TRBJ1-4
v_gene: TRBV7-9

CDR3aa: CASSDSGTGYIPEAFF
abundance: few
j_gene: TRBJ1-1
v_gene: TRBV19

CDR3aa: CASSLYRGREQYF
abundance: few
j_gene: TRBJ2-7
v_gene: TRBV6-5

CDR3aa: CASSQRTGPHEQYF
abundance: .
j_gene: TRBJ2-7
v_gene: TRBV7-2

CDR3aa: CAWGTGGAYGYTF
abundance: .
j_gene: TRBJ1-2
v_gene: TRBV30

CDR3aa: CASSSTLQVGGPLAGELFF
abundance: .
j_gene: TRBJ2-2
v_gene: TRBV27

CDR3aa: CASSVDRASTDTQYF
abundance: .
j_gene: TRBJ2-3
v_gene: TRBV27

CDR3aa: CASSLRMGGNEQFF
abundance: .
j_gene: TRBJ2-1
v_gene: TRBV7-2

CDR3aa: CASSLVSREAFF
abundance: few
j_gene: TRBJ1-1
v_gene: TRBV7-9

CDR3aa: CASSLGSRVHQPQHF
abundance: once
j_gene: TRBJ1-5
v_gene: TRBV7-8

CDR3aa: CASSPTPGGGLYF
abundance: .
j_gene: TRBJ2-7
v_gene: TRBV3-1/TRBV3-2

CDR3aa: CASSYGPIGGYTF
abundance: .
j_gene: TRBJ1-2
v_gene: TRBV6-5

CDR3aa: CASSSPGQVNEKLFF
abundance: once
j_gene: TRBJ1-4
v_gene: TRBV5-4

CDR3aa: CAWSSQGYEKLFF
abundance: .
j_gene: TRBJ1-4
v_gene: TRBV30

CDR3aa: CSVEGPGTEAFF
abundance: .
j_gene: TRBJ1-1
v_gene: TRBV29-1

CDR3aa: CASSLGQGSYNEQFF
abundance: .
j_gene: TRBJ2-1
v_gene: TRBV7-7

CDR3aa: CASSPGGQPNEQFF
abundance: .
j_gene: TRBJ2-1
v_gene: TRBV7-7

CDR3aa: CASSWGQLNTEAFF
abundance: .
j_gene: TRBJ1-1
v_gene: TRBV28

CDR3aa: CASSFQAGTEAFF
abundance: once
j_gene: TRBJ1-1
v_gene: TRBV28

CDR3aa: CASSDHGPREGNEQFF
abundance: .
j_gene: TRBJ2-1
v_gene: TRBV2

CDR3aa: CASSRRDETQYF
abundance: .
j_gene: TRBJ2-5
v_gene: TRBV3-1/TRBV3-2

CDR3aa: CASSVSSGQGYEQYF
abundance: .
j_gene: TRBJ2-7
v_gene: TRBV7-2

CDR3aa: CAISEGQFTDTQYF
abundance: .
j_gene: TRBJ2-3
v_gene: TRBV10-3

CDR3aa: CASSFRNTEAFF
abundance: .
j_gene: TRBJ1-1
v_gene: TRBV7-9

CDR3aa: CASSLQGYEQYF
abundance: .
j_gene: TRBJ2-7
v_gene: TRBV28

CDR3aa: CASSPDRDTEAFF
abundance: .
j_gene: TRBJ1-1
v_gene: TRBV6-2/TRBV6-3